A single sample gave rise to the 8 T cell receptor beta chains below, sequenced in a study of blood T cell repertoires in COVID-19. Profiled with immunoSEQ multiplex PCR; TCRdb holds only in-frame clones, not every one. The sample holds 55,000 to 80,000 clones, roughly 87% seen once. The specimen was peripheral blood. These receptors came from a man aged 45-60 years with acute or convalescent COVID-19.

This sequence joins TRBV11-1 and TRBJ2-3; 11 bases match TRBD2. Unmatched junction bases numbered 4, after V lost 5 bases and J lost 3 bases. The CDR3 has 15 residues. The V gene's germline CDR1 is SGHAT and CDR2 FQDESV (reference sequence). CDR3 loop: CASSRTSGGTDTQYF. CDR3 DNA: TGTGCCAGCAGCCGAACTAGCGGGGGAACAGATACGCAGTATTTT.

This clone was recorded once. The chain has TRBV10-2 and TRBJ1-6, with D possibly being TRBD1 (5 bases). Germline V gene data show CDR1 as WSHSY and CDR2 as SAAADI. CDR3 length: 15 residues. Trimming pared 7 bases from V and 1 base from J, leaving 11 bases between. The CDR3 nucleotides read TGCGCCAGCACAGGGTCTGAGTCCTATAATTCACCCCTCCACTTT. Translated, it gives CASTGSESYNSPLHF.

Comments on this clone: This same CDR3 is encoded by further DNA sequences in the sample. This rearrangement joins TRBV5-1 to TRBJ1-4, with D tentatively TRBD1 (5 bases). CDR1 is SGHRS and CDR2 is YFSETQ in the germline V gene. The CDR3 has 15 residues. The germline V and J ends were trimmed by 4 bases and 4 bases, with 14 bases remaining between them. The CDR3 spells CASSGGTANNEKLFF. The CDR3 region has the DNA TGCGCCAGCAGCGGGGGGACGGCTAATAATGAAAAACTGTTTTTT.

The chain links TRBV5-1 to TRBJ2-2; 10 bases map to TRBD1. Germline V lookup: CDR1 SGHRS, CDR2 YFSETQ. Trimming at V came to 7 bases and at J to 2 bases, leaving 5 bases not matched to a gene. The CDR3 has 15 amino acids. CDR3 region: CASQRTGGNTGELFF. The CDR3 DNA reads TGCGCCAGCCAGCGGACAGGGGGAAACACCGGGGAGCTGTTTTTT.

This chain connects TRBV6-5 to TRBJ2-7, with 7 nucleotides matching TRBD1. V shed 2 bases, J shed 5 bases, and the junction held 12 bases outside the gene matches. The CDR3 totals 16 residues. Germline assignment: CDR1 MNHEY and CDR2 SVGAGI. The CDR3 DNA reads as TGTGCCAGCAGTTACCGGGACAGAGAAAGGTGGGACGAGCAGTACTTC. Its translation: CASSYRDRERWDEQYF.

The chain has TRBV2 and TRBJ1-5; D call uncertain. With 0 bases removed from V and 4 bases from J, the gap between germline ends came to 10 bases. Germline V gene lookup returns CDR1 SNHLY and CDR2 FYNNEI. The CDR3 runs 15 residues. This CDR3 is CASSEAGTTNQPQHF. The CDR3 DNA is TGTGCCAGCAGTGAAGCCGGAACTACAAATCAGCCCCAGCATTTT.

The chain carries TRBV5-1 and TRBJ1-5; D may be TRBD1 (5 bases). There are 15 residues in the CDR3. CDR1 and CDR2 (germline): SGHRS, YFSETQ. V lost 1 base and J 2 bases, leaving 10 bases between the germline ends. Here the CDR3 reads CASSLWGDGNQPQHF. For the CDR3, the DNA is TGCGCCAGCAGCTTGTGGGGCGACGGCAATCAGCCCCAGCATTTT.

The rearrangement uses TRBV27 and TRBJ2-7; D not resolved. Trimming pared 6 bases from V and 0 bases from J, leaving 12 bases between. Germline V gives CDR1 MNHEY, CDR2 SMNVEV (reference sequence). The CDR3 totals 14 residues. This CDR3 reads CASSLRIASYEQYF. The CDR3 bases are TGTGCCAGCAGCTTGAGGATTGCCTCCTACGAGCAGTACTTC.